The entry below gives a single T cell receptor (beta chain) sequence along with its context. What it binds is unknown. The sample originates from a study of blood T cells in healthy people across ages. Study-level points and caveats: Samples with more naive T cells showed higher observed beta diversity. Among long-lived donors, naive CD4+ cells were more numerous and diversity higher than in aged donors.

Germline V gene sequence: CDR1 SGHTA, CDR2 FQGNSA. V dropped 5 bases and J dropped 0 bases, with 8 bases sitting between them. The CDR3 sequence is 13 residues long. It was with a sample-barcoded 5' primer and a J-beta primer mix that a second PCR of roughly 7 to 12 cycles was run. Every single cDNA molecule received a tag from a template-switch adaptor with 12 random nucleotides. TCRdb ran MiXCR on the 5' RACE reads and lists one entry per CDR3 protein. Here the sample spans hundreds of thousands of distinct CDR3 sequences, 40% to 50% being singletons. Sequenced: blood. This receptor was taken from a man aged 60 to 75 in good health. This chain uses TRBV7-2 with TRBJ2-7, with D tentatively TRBD2 (6 bases). CDR3 residues: CASSRDFSYEQYF. The CDR3 DNA reads TGTGCCAGCAGCCGGGACTTCTCCTACGAGCAGTACTTC.